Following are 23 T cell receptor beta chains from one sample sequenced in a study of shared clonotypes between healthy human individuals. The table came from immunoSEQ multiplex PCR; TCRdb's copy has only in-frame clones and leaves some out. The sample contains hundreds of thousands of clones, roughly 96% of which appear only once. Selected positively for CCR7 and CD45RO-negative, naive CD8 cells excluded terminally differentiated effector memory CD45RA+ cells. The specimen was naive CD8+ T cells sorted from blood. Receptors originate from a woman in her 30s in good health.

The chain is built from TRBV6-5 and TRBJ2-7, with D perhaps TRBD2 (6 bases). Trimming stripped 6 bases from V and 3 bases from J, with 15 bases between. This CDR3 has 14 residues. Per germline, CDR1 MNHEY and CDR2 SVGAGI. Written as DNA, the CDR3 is TGTGCCAGCAGCCCGGGAGCGGACAACTACGAGCAGTACTTC. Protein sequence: CASSPGADNYEQYF.

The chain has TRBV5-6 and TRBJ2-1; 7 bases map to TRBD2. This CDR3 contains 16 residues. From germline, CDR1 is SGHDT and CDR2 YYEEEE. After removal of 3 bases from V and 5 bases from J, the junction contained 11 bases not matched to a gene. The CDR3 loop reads CASSWTPGLQNNEQFF. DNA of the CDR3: TGTGCCAGCAGCTGGACGCCGGGACTACAAAACAATGAGCAGTTCTTC.

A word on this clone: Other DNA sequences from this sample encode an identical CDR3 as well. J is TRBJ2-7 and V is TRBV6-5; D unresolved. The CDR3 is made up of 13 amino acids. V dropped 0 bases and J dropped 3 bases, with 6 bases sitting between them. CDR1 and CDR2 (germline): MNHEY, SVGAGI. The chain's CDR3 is CASSYSALYEQYF. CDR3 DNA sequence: TGTGCCAGCAGTTACTCTGCTCTCTACGAGCAGTACTTC.

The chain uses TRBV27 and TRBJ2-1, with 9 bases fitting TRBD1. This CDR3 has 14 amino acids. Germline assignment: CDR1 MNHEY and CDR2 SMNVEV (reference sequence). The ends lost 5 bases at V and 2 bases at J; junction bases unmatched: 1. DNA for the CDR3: TGTGCCAGCAGTAGACAGGGGGCCTACAATGAGCAGTTCTTC. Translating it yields CASSRQGAYNEQFF.

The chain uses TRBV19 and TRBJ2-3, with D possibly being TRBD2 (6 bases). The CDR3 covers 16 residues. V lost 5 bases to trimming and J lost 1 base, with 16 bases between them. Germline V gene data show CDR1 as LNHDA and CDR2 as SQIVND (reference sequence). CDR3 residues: CASSPRVAVGTDTQYF. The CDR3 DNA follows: TGTGCCAGTAGTCCCAGGGTAGCGGTGGGCACAGATACGCAGTATTTT.

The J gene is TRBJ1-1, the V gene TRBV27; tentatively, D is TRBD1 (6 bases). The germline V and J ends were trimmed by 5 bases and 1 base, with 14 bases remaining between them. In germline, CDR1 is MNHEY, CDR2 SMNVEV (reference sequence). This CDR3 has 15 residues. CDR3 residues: CASSIQGYWNTEAFF. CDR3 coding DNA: TGTGCCAGCAGTATACAGGGCTACTGGAACACTGAAGCTTTCTTT.

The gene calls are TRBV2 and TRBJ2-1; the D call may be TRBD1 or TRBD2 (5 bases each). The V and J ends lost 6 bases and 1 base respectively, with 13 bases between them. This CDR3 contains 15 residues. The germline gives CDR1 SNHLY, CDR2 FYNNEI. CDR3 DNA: TGTGCCAGCAGCCTCCGGGACGGGTCCTACAATGAGCAGTTCTTC. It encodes CASSLRDGSYNEQFF.

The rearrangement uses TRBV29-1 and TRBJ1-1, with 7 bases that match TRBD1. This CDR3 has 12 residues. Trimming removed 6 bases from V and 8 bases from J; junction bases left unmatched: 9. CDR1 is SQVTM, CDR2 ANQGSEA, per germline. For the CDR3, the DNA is TGCAGCGTCGTACGGGACAGCCGGGAAGCTTTCTTT. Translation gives CSVVRDSREAFF.

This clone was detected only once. CDR3 in DNA: TGTGCCAGCAGCCTAACTCGGGACAGGGGTAACGAGCAGTACTTC. As protein: CASSLTRDRGNEQYF. The V and J genes are TRBV7-8 and TRBJ2-7, with TRBD1 matching over 10 bases. J gave up 5 bases and V 5 bases, and 9 bases lay outside the gene matches. The CDR3 sequence is 15 residues long. The germline CDR1 and CDR2 sequences are SGHVS and FQNEAQ.

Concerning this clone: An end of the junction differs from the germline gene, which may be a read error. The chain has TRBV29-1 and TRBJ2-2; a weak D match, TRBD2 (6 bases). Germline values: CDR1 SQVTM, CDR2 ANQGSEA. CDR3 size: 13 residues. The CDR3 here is CSALEGGAGGLFF. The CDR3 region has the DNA TGCAGCGCATTGGAGGGAGGCGCCGGGGGGCTGTTTTTT.

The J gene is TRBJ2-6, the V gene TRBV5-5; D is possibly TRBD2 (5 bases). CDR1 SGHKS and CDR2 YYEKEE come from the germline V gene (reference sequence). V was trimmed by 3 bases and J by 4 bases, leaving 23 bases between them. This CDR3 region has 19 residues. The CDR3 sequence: CASSSYPGSLTTGANVLTF. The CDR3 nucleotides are TGTGCCAGCAGCTCCTATCCGGGGAGCCTGACTACAGGGGCCAACGTCCTGACTTTC. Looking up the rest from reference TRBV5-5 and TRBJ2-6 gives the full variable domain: DAGVTQSPTHLIKTRGQQVTLRCSPISGHKSVSWYQQVLGQGPQFIFQYYEKEERGRGNFPDRFSARQFPNYSSELNVNALLLGDSALYLCASSSYPGSLTTGANVLTFGAGSRLTVL.

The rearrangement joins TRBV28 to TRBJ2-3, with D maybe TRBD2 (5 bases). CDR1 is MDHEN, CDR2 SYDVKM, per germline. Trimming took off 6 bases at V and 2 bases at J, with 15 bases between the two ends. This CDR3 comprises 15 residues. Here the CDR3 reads CASRPGKFSTDTQYF. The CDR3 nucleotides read TGTGCCAGCAGACCCGGGAAATTTTCCACAGATACGCAGTATTTT.

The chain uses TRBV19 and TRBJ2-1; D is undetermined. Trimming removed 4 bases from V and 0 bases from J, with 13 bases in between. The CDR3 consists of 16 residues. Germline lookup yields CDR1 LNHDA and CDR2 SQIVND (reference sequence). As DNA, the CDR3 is TGTGCCAGTAGTACACCTCGCGGAAGCTCCTACAATGAGCAGTTCTTC. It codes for CASSTPRGSSYNEQFF. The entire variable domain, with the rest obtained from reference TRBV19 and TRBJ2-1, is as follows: DGGITQSPKYLFRKEGQNVTLSCEQNLNHDAMYWYRQDPGQGLRLIYYSQIVNDFQKGDIAEGYSVSREKKESFPLTVTSAQKNPTAFYLCASSTPRGSSYNEQFFGPGTRLTVL.

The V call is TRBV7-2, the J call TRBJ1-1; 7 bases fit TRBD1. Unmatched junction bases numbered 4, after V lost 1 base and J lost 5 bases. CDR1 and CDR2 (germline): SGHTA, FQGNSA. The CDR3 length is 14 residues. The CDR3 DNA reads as TGTGCCAGCAGCTTAGAGGGGGCTTCGACTGAAGCTTTCTTT. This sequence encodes CASSLEGASTEAFF.

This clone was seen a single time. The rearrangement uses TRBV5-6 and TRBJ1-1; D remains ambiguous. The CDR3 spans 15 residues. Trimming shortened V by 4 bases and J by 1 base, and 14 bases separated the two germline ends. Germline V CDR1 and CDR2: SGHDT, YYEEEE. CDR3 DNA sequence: TGTGCCAGCAGCCGTACCGGGGTTGGGAACACTGAAGCTTTCTTT. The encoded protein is CASSRTGVGNTEAFF.

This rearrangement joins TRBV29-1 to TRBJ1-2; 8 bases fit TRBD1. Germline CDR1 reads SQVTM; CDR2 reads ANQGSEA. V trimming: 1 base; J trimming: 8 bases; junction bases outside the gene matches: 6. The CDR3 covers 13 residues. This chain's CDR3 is CSVEGFRGRGYTF. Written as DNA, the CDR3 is TGCAGCGTTGAAGGGTTCAGGGGGCGCGGCTACACCTTC. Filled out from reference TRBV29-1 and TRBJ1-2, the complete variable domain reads SAVISQKPSRDICQRGTSLTIQCQVDSQVTMMFWYRQQPGQSLTLIATANQGSEATYESGFVIDKFPISRPNLTFSTLTVSNMSPEDSSIYLCSVEGFRGRGYTFGSGTRLTVV.

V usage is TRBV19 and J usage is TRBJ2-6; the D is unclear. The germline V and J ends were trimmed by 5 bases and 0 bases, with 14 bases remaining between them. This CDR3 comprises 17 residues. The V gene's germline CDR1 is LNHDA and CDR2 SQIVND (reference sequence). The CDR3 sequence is CASSFGREYSGANVLTF. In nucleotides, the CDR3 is TGTGCCAGTAGTTTCGGACGAGAGTACTCTGGGGCCAACGTCCTGACTTTC.

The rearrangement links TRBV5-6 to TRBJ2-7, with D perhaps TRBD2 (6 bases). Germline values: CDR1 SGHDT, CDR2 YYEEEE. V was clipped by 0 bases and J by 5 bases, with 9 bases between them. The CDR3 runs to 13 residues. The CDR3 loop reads CASSLAGADEQYF. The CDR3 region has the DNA TGTGCCAGCAGCTTGGCGGGAGCCGACGAGCAGTACTTC.

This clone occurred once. In DNA, the CDR3 is TGCGCCAGCAGCTTGACTCTCGGAGCGGGATTCTACGAGCAGTACTTC. Encoded protein: CASSLTLGAGFYEQYF. This rearrangement joins TRBV5-1 to TRBJ2-7, with TRBD2 identical over 7 bases. This CDR3 comprises 16 residues. V lost 1 base, J lost 3 bases, and 10 bases stayed unmatched. The germline gives CDR1 SGHRS, CDR2 YFSETQ.

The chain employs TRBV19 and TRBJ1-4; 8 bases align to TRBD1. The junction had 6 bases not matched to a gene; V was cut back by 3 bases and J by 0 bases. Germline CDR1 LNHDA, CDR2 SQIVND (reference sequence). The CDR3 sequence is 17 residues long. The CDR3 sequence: CASSIPGTGATNEKLFF. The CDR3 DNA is TGTGCCAGTAGTATCCCTGGGACAGGAGCAACTAATGAAAAACTGTTTTTT.

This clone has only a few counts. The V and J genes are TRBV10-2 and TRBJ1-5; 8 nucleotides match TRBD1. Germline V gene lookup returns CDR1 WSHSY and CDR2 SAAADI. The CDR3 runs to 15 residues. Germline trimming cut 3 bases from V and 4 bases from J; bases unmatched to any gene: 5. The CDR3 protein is CASSERTGWNQPQHF. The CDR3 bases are TGCGCCAGCAGTGAAAGGACAGGGTGGAATCAGCCCCAGCATTTT.

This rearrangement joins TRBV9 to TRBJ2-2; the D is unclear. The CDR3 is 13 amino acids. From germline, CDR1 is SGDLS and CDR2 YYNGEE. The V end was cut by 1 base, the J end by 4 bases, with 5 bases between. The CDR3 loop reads CASSVTGTGELFF. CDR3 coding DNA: TGTGCCAGCAGCGTAACGGGCACCGGGGAGCTGTTTTTT.

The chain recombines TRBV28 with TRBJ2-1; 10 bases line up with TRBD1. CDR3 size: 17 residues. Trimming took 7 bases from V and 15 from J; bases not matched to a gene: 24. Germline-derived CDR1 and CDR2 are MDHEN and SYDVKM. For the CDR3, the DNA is TGTGCCAGCAAGAGGGACAGGGGAGAAAAACCGGGACTAAAACTGTTCTTC. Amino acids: CASKRDRGEKPGLKLFF.